This T cell receptor (beta chain) was recovered during a study of T-cell memory formation after mild COVID-19. Study-wide background: Across donors, TCR clusters were largely donor specific. Study-wide findings and caveats: SARS-CoV-2 specificity was not confirmed for second-wave clones peaking on day 37.

V lost 5 bases to trimming and J lost 4 bases; unmatched junction nucleotides: 11. The CDR3 length is 16 residues. Germline CDR1 SGHTA, CDR2 FQGTGA. 5'RACE, which relied on constant-segment primers, yielded TCR alpha and TCR beta cDNA libraries carrying sample barcodes and UMIs. Using its own MiXCR run on the 5' RACE reads, TCRdb lists one record per CDR3 protein. The table lists 250,000 to 300,000 distinct CDR3 sequences, about 16% of them singletons. This clonotype was recorded a few times. Its antigen remains unidentified. The specimen sequenced was PBMCs or a T cell subset sorted from them (not recorded which). The chain links TRBV7-3 to TRBJ2-1; 7 nucleotides agree with TRBD1. This clonotype was obtained from a young man who had mild COVID-19 (a few samples of this study predate the infection). Cell type and time point are not known. CDR3 region: CASSPSRTGVYNEQFF. The DNA of the CDR3 is TGTGCCAGCAGCCCTAGTAGGACAGGAGTTTACAATGAGCAGTTCTTC.